Listed below are T cell receptor beta chains from one sample, sequenced in a study of blood T cell repertoires in COVID-19. Sequencing used immunoSEQ multiplex PCR; TCRdb keeps in-frame clones, though not all of them. The repertoire consists of 69,000 or so clones, with 65% to 85% occurring once and the leading ten covering roughly 4.8%. The sequenced material came from peripheral blood. The receptors were gathered from a woman of 80 years or more with active or convalescent COVID-19. Each CDR3 is given with its conserved first and last residue. Fields, in order: CDR3 protein, CDR3 DNA, J gene, V gene, D gene. The D gene is left open where the match is weak.

CASIDRVDTEAFF	TGTGCCAGCATCGACAGGGTGGATACTGAAGCTTTCTTT	TRBJ1-1	TRBV6-6	TRBD1
CASSSNPGQGFNYGYTF	TGTGCCAGCAGCTCGAACCCCGGACAGGGCTTTAACTATGGCTACACCTTC	TRBJ1-2	TRBV13	TRBD1
CASSEGGFRQGRGLPEAFF	TGTGCCAGCAGTGAAGGAGGTTTTAGGCAGGGCAGGGGGCTCCCTGAAGCTTTCTTT	TRBJ1-1	TRBV2	TRBD1
CASSLWGDRTSGANVLTF	TGTGCCAGCAGCTTGTGGGGGGACAGAACCTCTGGGGCCAACGTCCTGACTTTC	TRBJ2-6	TRBV5-6	.
CASSFDRGANEKLFF	TGTGCCAGCAGCTTCGACAGGGGAGCTAATGAAAAACTGTTTTTT	TRBJ1-4	TRBV7-2	TRBD1
CASSPQEDSPLHF	TGTGCCAGCAGCCCCCAGGAAGATTCACCCCTCCACTTT	TRBJ1-6	TRBV7-3	.
CASSLGALAGPAYEQYF	TGTGCCAGCAGCTTAGGGGCCCTAGCGGGACCCGCCTACGAGCAGTACTTC	TRBJ2-7	TRBV13	TRBD2
CASSTTPGAQHF	TGTGCCAGCAGCACGACTCCAGGGGCCCAGCATTTT	TRBJ1-5	TRBV12-3/TRBV12-4	.
CAWQGGGSNEKLFF	TGTGCCTGGCAAGGAGGTGGGAGCAATGAAAAACTGTTTTTT	TRBJ1-4	TRBV30	.
CASSLLPLVSSYEQYF	TGTGCCAGCAGTTTACTTCCACTCGTTAGCTCCTACGAGCAGTACTTC	TRBJ2-7	TRBV27	.